These 23 T cell receptor beta chains were sequenced from one sample in a study of blood T cell repertoires in COVID-19. TCRdb keeps only in-frame clones here, not all; method: immunoSEQ multiplex PCR. This table has about 500,000 clones, 89% appearing once. Sequencing was performed on peripheral blood. The origin of the receptors is a man younger than 35 with COVID-19, enrolled during active disease.

This rearrangement joins TRBV2 to TRBJ1-5; TRBD1 matches 7 bases. The CDR3 spans 14 residues. In germline, CDR1 is SNHLY, CDR2 FYNNEI. The V and J ends lost 7 bases and 0 bases, in that order; junction bases with no gene match: 3. CDR3: CASTRGNSNQPQHF. In DNA, the CDR3 is TGTGCCAGCACCAGGGGGAATAGCAATCAGCCCCAGCATTTT.

The V gene is TRBV9, the J gene TRBJ2-4, with TRBD1 matching over 10 bases. V lost 0 bases, J lost 7 bases, and 4 bases stayed unmatched. Looked up from germline, CDR1 is SGDLS and CDR2 is YYNGEE. The length of the CDR3 is 15 residues. CDR3 in amino acids: CASSVAGTGENIQYF. In nucleotides, the CDR3 is TGTGCCAGCAGCGTAGCCGGGACAGGGGAGAACATTCAGTACTTC.

The chain links TRBV14 to TRBJ1-2, with no clear D. The CDR3 is made up of 14 amino acids. V lost 2 bases and J 4 bases, leaving 11 bases between the germline ends. Looked up from germline, CDR1 is SGHDN and CDR2 is FVKESK. The CDR3 region is CASSQYGSGYGYTF. DNA of the CDR3: TGTGCCAGCAGCCAATACGGGAGCGGCTATGGCTACACCTTC.

The chain links TRBV24-1 to TRBJ2-3; 7 bases agree with TRBD1. CDR3 length: 15 amino acids. Germline V gene sequence: CDR1 KGHDR, CDR2 SFDVKD. Unmatched junction bases numbered 11, after V lost 7 bases and J lost 5 bases. The CDR3 protein is CATSLPGQKGDTQYF. CDR3 bases: TGTGCCACCAGCCTCCCGGGACAGAAGGGAGATACGCAGTATTTT.

This chain uses TRBV3-1 (or the pseudogene TRBV3-2) with TRBJ1-6, with D maybe TRBD1 (5 bases). Trimming took 4 bases from V and 3 from J, leaving 13 bases between them. CDR1 and CDR2 (germline): LGHDT, YNNKEL (reference sequence). The CDR3 extends over 16 amino acids. CDR3 coding DNA: TGTGCCAGCAGCCGAGGACAAAACGTCTATAATTCACCCCTCCACTTT. Residues: CASSRGQNVYNSPLHF.

V is TRBV30 and J is TRBJ2-1; D possibly corresponds to TRBD1 (5 bases). This CDR3 comprises 16 residues. Germline CDR1 reads GTSNPN; CDR2 reads SVGIG (reference sequence). Trimming removed 0 bases at V and 11 bases at J, with 23 bases between. CDR3 sequence: CAWSVVGASPLRQQFF. CDR3 bases: TGTGCCTGGAGTGTAGTAGGGGCCTCGCCCCTGCGGCAGCAGTTCTTC.

The chain couples TRBV7-2 to TRBJ2-3, with 7 bases that match TRBD2. Germline assignment: CDR1 SGHTA and CDR2 FQGNSA. The CDR3 loop spans 16 amino acids. V shed 1 base and J 2 bases; nucleotides not matched to a gene: 6. The CDR3 bases are TGTGCCAGCAGCTTAGTGGGGGGGGGTATCACAGATACGCAGTATTTT. This encodes CASSLVGGGITDTQYF.

This clone was seen just once. The chain links TRBV2 to TRBJ2-7; 9 positions agree with TRBD1. Germline CDR1 is SNHLY and CDR2 is FYNNEI. The CDR3 is 18 residues long. V was clipped by 0 bases and J by 5 bases; unmatched bases: 14. In DNA, the CDR3 is TGTGCCAGCAGTGAAGCGGAGTCCCACCGGGACAGGGCCGACGAGCAGTACTTC. Its translation is CASSEAESHRDRADEQYF.

The V and J genes are TRBV19 and TRBJ2-4; D is ambiguous. The CDR3 has 13 residues. CDR1 is LNHDA and CDR2 is SQIVND in the germline V gene (reference sequence). Trimming took off 6 bases at V and 0 bases at J, with 6 bases between the two ends. The CDR3 loop is CASRAGAKNIQYF. As DNA, the CDR3 is TGTGCCAGTAGGGCAGGAGCCAAAAACATTCAGTACTTC.

The CDR3 spells CASSSTGGYNEQFF. In DNA form, the CDR3 reads TGTGCCAGCAGCTCGACAGGGGGATACAATGAGCAGTTCTTC. The chain joins TRBV7-9 to TRBJ2-1, with 9 bases fitting TRBD1. The junction had 2 bases not matched to a gene; V was cut back by 4 bases and J by 4 bases. Germline V gene data show CDR1 as SEHNR and CDR2 as FQNEAQ (reference sequence). The CDR3 is 14 amino acids.

CDR3 in amino acids: CASSSTSNYGYTF. CDR3 in DNA: TGCGCCAGCAGTTCAACATCTAACTATGGCTACACCTTC. The V and J genes are TRBV5-1 and TRBJ1-2; D not certain. The V end was cut by 5 bases, the J end by 0 bases, with 8 bases between. From germline, CDR1 is SGHRS and CDR2 YFSETQ. The CDR3 runs to 13 residues.

The chain links TRBV19 to TRBJ2-5, with 12 bases identical to TRBD2. The CDR3 is 15 residues long. Germline V lookup: CDR1 LNHDA, CDR2 SQIVND (reference sequence). The ends lost 5 bases at V and 5 bases at J; junction bases unmatched: 6. CDR3 in amino acids: CASSRLAGVGETQYF. The CDR3 nucleotides are TGTGCCAGTAGTCGACTAGCGGGGGTCGGCGAGACCCAGTACTTC. The entire variable domain, with the rest obtained from reference TRBV19 and TRBJ2-5, is as follows: DGGITQSPKYLFRKEGQNVTLSCEQNLNHDAMYWYRQDPGQGLRLIYYSQIVNDFQKGDIAEGYSVSREKKESFPLTVTSAQKNPTAFYLCASSRLAGVGETQYFGPGTRLLVL.

This clone was observed a single time. This chain connects TRBV6-5 to TRBJ2-2; perhaps TRBD1 as D (5 bases). V lost 6 bases, J lost 5 bases, and 16 bases lay in between. Per the germline V gene, CDR1 is MNHEY and CDR2 is SVGAGI. This CDR3 has 15 residues. In DNA, the CDR3 is TGTGCCAGCAGACCGCCGAGACCAGGGACCGGGGAGCTGTTTTTT. This encodes CASRPPRPGTGELFF.

The V call is TRBV4-1, the J call TRBJ1-5; D not resolved. The CDR3 is 16 residues long. Germline lookup yields CDR1 MGHRA and CDR2 YSYEKL. The V and J ends lost 0 bases and 3 bases respectively, with 12 bases between them. Here the CDR3 DNA reads TGCGCCAGCAGCCAAGATCGGAGCCAACCCAATCAGCCCCAGCATTTT. Protein: CASSQDRSQPNQPQHF.

This chain joins TRBV28 and TRBJ2-7; 7 bases are shared with TRBD1. Germline values: CDR1 MDHEN, CDR2 SYDVKM. After removal of 7 bases from V and 2 bases from J, the junction contained 14 bases not matched to a gene. This CDR3 spans 16 amino acids. The CDR3 DNA reads TGTGCCAGCAAGCGACAGGGAAGGCCCCCAACCTACGAGCAGTACTTC. It specifies CASKRQGRPPTYEQYF.

V usage is TRBV5-1 and J usage is TRBJ1-5; 9 nucleotides line up with TRBD1. CDR1 is SGHRS and CDR2 is YFSETQ in the germline V gene. The CDR3 covers 15 residues. Losses at the gene ends were 0 bases for V and 7 bases for J; bases not matched to a gene: 5. CDR3 in DNA: TGCGCCAGCAGCTTGGGACAGGGGGACCGCCAGCCCCAGCATTTT. It encodes CASSLGQGDRQPQHF.

The rearrangement joins TRBV9 to TRBJ2-2, with TRBD2 matching over 8 bases. V dropped 0 bases and J dropped 4; count of bases not matched to a gene: 5. The CDR3 runs to 16 residues. Germline V lookup: CDR1 SGDLS, CDR2 YYNGEE. The CDR3 region is CASSVASGSVTGELFF. Here the CDR3 DNA reads TGTGCCAGCAGCGTAGCCAGCGGGAGTGTCACCGGGGAGCTGTTTTTT. Full variable domain (outside the CDR3, taken from reference TRBV9 and TRBJ2-2): DSGVTQTPKHLITATGQRVTLRCSPRSGDLSVYWYQQSLDQGLQFLIQYYNGEERAKGNILERFSAQQFPDLHSELNLSSLELGDSALYFCASSVASGSVTGELFFGEGSRLTVL.

The chain uses TRBV7-9 and TRBJ2-7; 12 positions agree with TRBD1. The CDR3 spans 15 residues. The ends lost 4 bases at V and 3 bases at J; junction bases unmatched: 4. The germline CDR1 and CDR2 sequences are SEHNR and FQNEAQ (reference sequence). The CDR3: CASSWGQGADYEQYF. CDR3 coding DNA: TGTGCCAGCAGCTGGGGACAGGGGGCGGACTACGAGCAGTACTTC.

The rearrangement joins TRBV7-9 to TRBJ2-3, with 13 bases fitting TRBD2. The CDR3 totals 17 residues. Germline V lookup: CDR1 SEHNR, CDR2 FQNEAQ (reference sequence). V trimming: 4 bases; J trimming: 3 bases; junction bases outside the gene matches: 7. CDR3 DNA: TGTGCCAGCAGCTCCCGACTAGCGGGGGGCGGTACAGATACGCAGTATTTT. The encoded protein is CASSSRLAGGGTDTQYF.

This clone was observed a few times. The chain has TRBV5-4 and TRBJ2-7, with 8 positions matching TRBD2. V lost 2 bases and J lost 2; bases outside the gene matches: 3. This CDR3 comprises 14 residues. CDR1 and CDR2 from the germline V gene are SGHNT and YYREEE (reference sequence). CDR3 DNA: TGTGCCAGCAGCTTCTTCGGGAGGGCCTACGAGCAGTACTTC. Translation: CASSFFGRAYEQYF.

The rearrangement joins TRBV11-3 to TRBJ2-1; D is unclear. The V gene lost 5 bases and the J gene lost 3 bases, with 17 bases spanning the gap. The CDR3 is 16 residues long. Germline V gene data show CDR1 as SGHNT and CDR2 as YENEEA. The CDR3: CASSPTGSSDYNEQFF. CDR3 nucleotides: TGTGCCAGCAGCCCGACCGGGTCCTCCGACTACAATGAGCAGTTCTTC.

The chain uses TRBV6-5 and TRBJ2-3; 9 bases fit TRBD1. This CDR3 has 14 residues. Germline lookup yields CDR1 MNHEY and CDR2 SVGAGI. The V gene end was trimmed by 6 bases and the J gene end by 6 bases; junction bases not matched to a gene: 7. The CDR3 DNA sequence: TGTGCCAGCAGCCGACAGGGGGAAGGGGATACGCAGTATTTT. Translated: CASSRQGEGDTQYF.

The rearrangement uses TRBV27 and TRBJ1-5; 7 bases fit TRBD1. This CDR3 spans 17 amino acids. CDR1 and CDR2 from the germline V gene are MNHEY and SMNVEV (reference sequence). The junction had 18 bases not matched to a gene; V was cut back by 5 bases and J by 8 bases. The CDR3, as DNA: TGTGCCAGCAGTCCCATCCCCCTCCCGGACAGGAATAAGCCCCAGCATTTT. Translation gives CASSPIPLPDRNKPQHF.